The entry below describes one T cell receptor (beta chain). Antigen: not known. This sample is part of a study of blood T cells in healthy people across ages. Overall study findings and caveats: Older individuals had lower TCR beta diversity per million T cells (the decline was roughly linear).

Each donor gave roughly 10 milliliters of peripheral blood. V trimming: 7 bases; J trimming: 9 bases; junction bases outside the gene matches: 9. CDR3 length: 14 residues. Germline V gene data show CDR1 as MGHDK and CDR2 as SYGVNS. Primers used in a second PCR of roughly 7 to 11 cycles were a sample-barcoded 5' primer and a J-beta primer mix. Using its own MiXCR run on the 5' RACE reads, TCRdb lists one record per CDR3 protein. There are about 1,600,000 distinct CDR3 sequences in the sample; about 43% occur only once, and under 8% lies in the top ten. V gene TRBV25-1 combines with J gene TRBJ1-6; TRBD1 aligns across 7 bases. The clonotype was recovered from a woman aged 18-35 years in good health. The sample consisted of blood. The DNA of the CDR3 is TGTGCCAGCACCCAAGGGGGACAGTTTTCACCCCTCCACTTT. Translating gives CASTQGGQFSPLHF.